A single T cell receptor beta chain is shown here with its context. Its specificity is unknown. The source of the sample is a study of radiotherapy plus CTLA-4 blockade in lung cancer. Study findings and constraints: Blood-borne expansion of tumor-derived TCR clones followed radiotherapy plus ipilimumab.

V lost 3 bases to trimming and J lost 0 bases; unmatched junction nucleotides: 1. The CDR3 has 16 residues. Germline-derived CDR1 and CDR2 are KGHSH and LQKENI. Generated by immunoSEQ multiplex PCR, the TCRdb table keeps only in-frame clones and is missing some. The sample yields 95,000 to 150,000 clones, about 87% seen once. Here the sequenced sample was peripheral blood, taken from a patient treated with radiotherapy plus ipilimumab. The source is a human donor with non-small cell lung cancer that progressed on radiotherapy plus ipilimumab. The rearrangement links TRBV18 to TRBJ1-3; 11 bases are a match to TRBD1. The CDR3 DNA sequence: TGTGCCAGCTCACCGGGACAGGGGGGCTCTGGAAACACCATATATTTT. Encoded protein: CASSPGQGGSGNTIYF.